The clone carrying this TCR beta chain showed up just a few times. Its antigen remains unidentified. The data stem from a study of response to subunit inactivated influenza vaccine. The J segment lost 0 bases and the V segment lost 5 bases, leaving 10 bases of the junction unmatched. The CDR3 covers 16 residues. Germline V gene lookup returns CDR1 MNHEY and CDR2 SMNVEV (reference sequence). Study-wide points: Each seasonal influenza vaccination recruits few new T cells, the authors suggested.

In TCRdb, the RT-PCR reads were re-called with MiXCR into one record per CDR3 protein. The sample comprises about 650,000 distinct CDR3 sequences, approximately 15% of which are singletons, and roughly 11% rests with the top ten. The sample in question was PBMCs from blood, obtained roughly 12 days after vaccination. The genes are TRBV27 and TRBJ2-7, with 7 bases fitting TRBD1. The TCR comes from a man between 45 and 60 years old who received an inactivated influenza vaccine. This chain's CDR3 is CASSALVQGRSYEQYF. In nucleotides, the CDR3 is TGTGCCAGCAGTGCGCTCGTACAGGGGCGCTCCTACGAGCAGTACTTC.